This TCR beta chain appears in the sequencing data of a study of monozygotic twins with inflammatory bowel disease. The study's findings and limits: TCRbeta diversity (inverse Simpson) was lower in IBD patients than in healthy co-twins. Differing immunosuppressive treatments may have added variability to patient repertoires. People with IBD had fewer clonotypes in common with others than healthy twins did, especially with disease activity.

TCRalpha and TCRbeta cDNA went through nested PCRs of approximately 16 and 9 cycles, two in total. TCRdb reworked the 5' RACE reads into one entry per CDR3 protein, no DNA. The sample has about 380,000 distinct CDR3 sequences, and its top ten clones hold 2% to 3%. Note on this clonotype: Its matching antigen is unknown.

The CDR3 runs 14 residues. Germline V gene lookup returns CDR1 GTSNPN and CDR2 SVGIG (reference sequence). The sample taken for sequencing was blood. This TCR was recovered from a human donor with ulcerative colitis or Crohn's disease, or a healthy co-twin of an affected twin (not recorded which). The rearrangement uses TRBV30 and TRBJ1-2; TCRdb's assignment of TRBD1 cannot be checked, as there is no DNA. The chain's CDR3 is CASTPGGLDYGYTF.